A selection of T cell receptor beta chains follows, all from one sample in a study of blood T cell repertoires in COVID-19. Assay: immunoSEQ multiplex PCR; the TCRdb copy retains only in-frame clones and omits some. The table includes about 120,000 clones, 75% to 90% detected once. Sequences were obtained from peripheral blood. Receptors were obtained from a woman in her fifties or sixties with COVID-19, enrolled during active disease. Each CDR3 is given with its conserved first and last residue. A D gene is named only where the DNA matches it firmly. The listing skips clone size in some rows; elsewhere it reads once, few, many or a size class.

j_call: TRBJ2-5
clone_size: NA
d_call: TRBD2
v_call: TRBV5-4
cdr3_nt: TGTGCCAGCAGCCGTAAGACTAGCGGGGGTAAAGAGACCCAGTACTTC
cdr3_aa: CASSRKTSGGKETQYF

j_call: TRBJ1-4
clone_size: NA
d_call: NA
v_call: TRBV9
cdr3_nt: TGTGCCAGCAGCGTAGGGTACGGACGGCGGGCTAATGAAAAACTGTTTTTT
cdr3_aa: CASSVGYGRRANEKLFF

j_call: TRBJ1-6
clone_size: NA
d_call: TRBD1
v_call: TRBV3-1/TRBV3-2
cdr3_nt: TGTGCCAGCAGCCCAATGGACAGGGGTGATTCACCCCTCCACTTT
cdr3_aa: CASSPMDRGDSPLHF

j_call: TRBJ1-1
clone_size: NA
d_call: NA
v_call: TRBV3-1/TRBV3-2
cdr3_nt: TGTGCCAGCAGCCAAGGCCAGGGGCCCACTGAAGCTTTCTTT
cdr3_aa: CASSQGQGPTEAFF

j_call: TRBJ2-2
clone_size: NA
d_call: NA
v_call: TRBV10-3
cdr3_nt: TGTGCCATCAACCCAGGGGTACGCACCGGGGAGCTGTTTTTT
cdr3_aa: CAINPGVRTGELFF

j_call: TRBJ1-1
clone_size: few
d_call: NA
v_call: TRBV21-1
cdr3_nt: TGTGCCAGCAGCAAAGAGCTCGACAGATCGAACACTGAAGCTTTCTTT
cdr3_aa: CASSKELDRSNTEAFF

j_call: TRBJ1-1
clone_size: NA
d_call: NA
v_call: TRBV7-9
cdr3_nt: TGTGCCAGCAGATCAATGAACACTGAAGCTTTCTTT
cdr3_aa: CASRSMNTEAFF

j_call: TRBJ1-2
clone_size: NA
d_call: TRBD1
v_call: TRBV7-8
cdr3_nt: TGTGCCAGCAGCTCCCTCTCTCCAGCCAGGGGGCCTATCTATGGCTACACCTTC
cdr3_aa: CASSSLSPARGPIYGYTF

j_call: TRBJ1-1
clone_size: NA
d_call: NA
v_call: TRBV28
cdr3_nt: TGTGCCAGCAGTCCCCTCGTGACAATCCGGAAGGTATCAGCTTTCTTT
cdr3_aa: CASSPLVTIRKVSAFF

j_call: TRBJ1-2
clone_size: NA
d_call: NA
v_call: TRBV7-9
cdr3_nt: TGTGCCAGCAGCTTAGTGGCAGGGTCCGATGGCTACACCTTC
cdr3_aa: CASSLVAGSDGYTF

j_call: TRBJ1-1
clone_size: NA
d_call: TRBD1
v_call: TRBV5-1
cdr3_nt: TGCGCCAGCAGCCCACAGGGGGACACTGAAGCTTTCTTT
cdr3_aa: CASSPQGDTEAFF

j_call: TRBJ1-5
clone_size: NA
d_call: NA
v_call: TRBV28
cdr3_nt: TGTGCCAGCAGTCTATCGTTAGGCAATCAGCCCCAGCATTTT
cdr3_aa: CASSLSLGNQPQHF

j_call: TRBJ1-2
clone_size: once
d_call: NA
v_call: TRBV19
cdr3_nt: TGTGCCAGTACCTGGACAGCATCCAGTGGCTACACCTTC
cdr3_aa: CASTWTASSGYTF

j_call: TRBJ1-4
clone_size: NA
d_call: NA
v_call: TRBV4-1
cdr3_nt: TGCGCCAGCAGCCAAGCGGTGGCACACACCGGGATACTGTTTTTT
cdr3_aa: CASSQAVAHTGILFF